The T cell receptor beta chain under discussion was sequenced for a study of PD-1 blockade in classical Hodgkin lymphoma (dated by TCRdb to about 2020). Background for the entire study: Nivolumab dosing was 3 mg/kg intravenously every 2 weeks, continuing until either disease progression or unacceptable toxicity. The study used CyTOF and TCR beta sequencing to define a peripheral blood immune signature of response to PD-1 blockade in classical Hodgkin lymphoma. The paper's findings and limits, for the study overall: Among trial patients, those achieving complete response had baseline diversity similar to that of newly diagnosed patients, while diversity was significantly lower in partial responders and progressors. The study was restricted to a single clinical trial cohort, and the causes of repertoire differences, possibly disease activity or prior therapy, were left undefined. Baseline TCR diversity was reported to be lower in newly diagnosed patients than in healthy donors, and even lower in relapsed/refractory patients. Lower diversity was observed in patients in whom nivolumab was started less than 1 year after ASCT, and these patients were excluded from later analyses so that confounding by immune reconstitution would be avoided. By C4D1, a significant rise was seen in CD4+ TCR diversity but not in CD8+ TCR diversity (p=0.0027 vs p=0.16), and the rise was most apparent among complete responders (p=0.02).

Read against the paper, the sample's time point label means: cycle 2 day 1 (C2D1) of nivolumab. Every trial patient had relapsed following autologous stem cell transplantation, and prior brentuximab vedotin exposure was what differed among cohorts A, B and C. The trial cohort was composed of around 60 patients with relapsed/refractory classical Hodgkin lymphoma, for whom complete response, partial response or progressive disease was recorded as best overall response. Trial patients were treated with single-agent nivolumab in the multi-cohort phase II CheckMate 205 trial. An independent review committee assessed best overall response by applying the 2007 International Working Group response criteria. PBMCs from the trial were collected at three points: immediately before nivolumab initiation (C1D1), and during therapy at cycle 2 day 1 and cycle 4 day 1. Peripheral blood was collected in 8 mL Vacutainer Cell Preparation Tubes, from which PBMCs were isolated by centrifugation and then cryopreserved.

Note on this clone: The antigen it recognizes is unknown. No much larger clonotype is one base removed from it; base qualities were not supplied.

Genomic DNA was isolated using the Qiagen DNeasy kit from unsorted PBMCs as well as from negatively selected CD4+ and CD8+ fractions. TCR beta CDR3 regions were subjected to amplification by immunoSEQ multiplex PCR with primers that anneal to V and J segments. Amplification bias was minimized using a synthetic immune receptor repertoire, and residual bias was removed computationally after sequencing. The authors' pipeline ran thus. Repertoire diversity was quantified as the Shannon entropy index using custom Python scripts. Unsorted, CD4+ and CD8+ repertoires were analyzed separately, except in combined analyses where CD4+ and CD8+ sequences were merged in silico. Clonal expansion was defined as a frequency increase of at least 2-fold after treatment compared with C1D1, and clones undetected at baseline were assigned a pseudocount of 0.5. Singleton clones were defined as clones with 0 or 1 copy at C1D1, and non-singleton clones were defined as clones with 2 or more copies. Clones expanded in unsorted samples were labelled as CD4+, CD8+ or unknown by matching protein sequences in sorted samples from the same patient. Wilcoxon tests on paired samples were used to test changes in diversity from C1D1 to C4D1. This immuneACCESS table, as held by TCRdb, lists in-frame sequences with V and J called but not all clones. Of the missing ones, under half trace to an unresolved V gene in checked studies; the others have no known cause. That table furnishes V, J and clone size, whereas the DNA furnished D and trimming. A total of more than 45,000 clones appear in this sample, roughly 73% of them only once. The ten largest clones represent approximately 16% of the sample.

Trimming at the junction amounts to 6 bases on V and 0 bases on J, and the germline ends lie 13 bases apart. The CDR3, from cysteine to phenylalanine, totals 15 residues. Just the 45-base CDR3 DNA is kept, in frame starting at base 1. CDR1 and CDR2 are read off the germline V gene as SGDLS and YYNGEE. The TCR was taken from a human donor with classical Hodgkin lymphoma. This specimen was peripheral blood mononuclear cells (PBMCs), taken before the second cycle of nivolumab. The chain joins TRBV9 to TRBJ1-3; TRBD1 might be the D gene, on 5 matching bases. The bases are TGTGCCAGCAACCGGGACGCAACCTCTGGAAACACCATATATTTT. Its product reads: CASNRDATSGNTIYF.